The table lists the clone carrying this T cell receptor (beta chain) with many counts. The time point: blood at routine non-recurrence follow-up after resection. Unsorted whole RNA from tumor, nontumor lung or frozen PBMC underwent sequencing. This sample stems from a study of spatial heterogeneity in lung cancer. The overall study: The donor group consisted of over 60 patients who had untreated, early-stage non-small cell lung cancer. Available follow-up PBMC samples, collected a median of around 2 years post-resection, were sequenced.

Looked up from germline, CDR1 is DFQATT and CDR2 is SNEGSKA (reference sequence). The CDR3 loop spans 18 amino acids. V lost 1 base and J lost 1, with 20 bases in between. A unique molecular identifier was carried by every single TCR cDNA molecule. One entry per CDR3 protein, called by TCRdb with MiXCR from the 5' RACE reads. Among under 150,000 distinct CDR3 sequences listed, less than 15% were seen once. The source was PBMCs, collected at follow-up. The rearrangement links TRBV20-1 to TRBJ1-5; possible D gene TRBD1, 5 bases. This clonotype originated in a male donor with early-stage non-small cell lung cancer. The CDR3 loop reads CSARVWGRRRESNQPQHF. CDR3 in DNA: TGCAGTGCTAGAGTCTGGGGCCGTCGTAGGGAGAGCAATCAGCCCCAGCATTTT.